This TCR beta chain was recorded in a study of identifying expanded T cells in peripheral blood. The table came from immunoSEQ multiplex PCR; TCRdb's copy has only in-frame clones and leaves some out. Here the sample spans nearly 60,000 clones, about 92% being singletons. During the collection period, no donor immune events like infections were recorded. Study results and caveats: Clone count variance between approximately two-week samples rose with total template count. Differentially abundant clones: around 1.2 between replicates, around 17 at approximately 13 days, 19 to 20 at four.

Concerning this clone: Its target is unknown.

Germline values: CDR1 LGHNA, CDR2 YNFKEQ. The germline V and J ends were trimmed by 8 bases and 7 bases, with 18 bases remaining between them. There are 14 residues in the CDR3. The sequence came from a person aged 18 to 69 in good health. Sequenced: blood. This chain connects TRBV4-2 to TRBJ2-1; TRBD2 is a possible D gene (6 bases). In nucleotides, the CDR3 is TGTGCCAGCGGGCGGGACCCCCCATCTAATGAGCAGTTCTTC. Amino acids: CASGRDPPSNEQFF.